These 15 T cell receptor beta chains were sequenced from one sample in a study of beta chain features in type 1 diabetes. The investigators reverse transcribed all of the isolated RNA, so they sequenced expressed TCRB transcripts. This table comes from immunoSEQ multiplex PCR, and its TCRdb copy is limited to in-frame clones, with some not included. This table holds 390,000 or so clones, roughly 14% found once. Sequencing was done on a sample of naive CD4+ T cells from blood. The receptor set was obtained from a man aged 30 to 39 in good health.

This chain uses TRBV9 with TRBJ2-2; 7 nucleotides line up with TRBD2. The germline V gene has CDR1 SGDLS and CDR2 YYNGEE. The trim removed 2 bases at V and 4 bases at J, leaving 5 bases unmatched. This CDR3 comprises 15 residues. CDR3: CASSVGGEGTGELFF. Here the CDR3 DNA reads TGTGCCAGCAGCGTGGGAGGGGAGGGCACCGGGGAGCTGTTTTTT.

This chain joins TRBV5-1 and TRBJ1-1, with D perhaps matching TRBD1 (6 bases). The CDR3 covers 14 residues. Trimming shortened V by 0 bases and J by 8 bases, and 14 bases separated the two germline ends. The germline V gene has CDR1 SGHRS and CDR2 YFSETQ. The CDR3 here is CASSLENRAVEAFF. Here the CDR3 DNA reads TGCGCCAGCAGCTTGGAAAACAGGGCGGTCGAAGCTTTCTTT.

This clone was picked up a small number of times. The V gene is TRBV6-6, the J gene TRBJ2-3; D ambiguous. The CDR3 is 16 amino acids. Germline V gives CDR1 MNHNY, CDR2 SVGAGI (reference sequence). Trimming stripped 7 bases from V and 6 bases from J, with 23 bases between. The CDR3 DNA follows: TGTGCCAGCACGTATGAACCCTCCACATTGAGGGATACGCAGTATTTT. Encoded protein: CASTYEPSTLRDTQYF.

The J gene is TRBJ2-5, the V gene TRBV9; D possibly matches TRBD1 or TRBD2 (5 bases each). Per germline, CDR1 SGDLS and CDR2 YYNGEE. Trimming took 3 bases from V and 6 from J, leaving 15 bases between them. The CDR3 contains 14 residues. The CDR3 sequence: CASSGRDGSKTQYF. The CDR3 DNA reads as TGTGCCAGCAGCGGTCGGGACGGATCGAAGACCCAGTACTTC.

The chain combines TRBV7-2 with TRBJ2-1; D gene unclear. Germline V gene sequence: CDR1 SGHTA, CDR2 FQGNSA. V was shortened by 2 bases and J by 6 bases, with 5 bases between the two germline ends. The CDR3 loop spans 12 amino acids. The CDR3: CASSLKVNEQFF. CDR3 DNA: TGTGCCAGCAGCTTAAAGGTCAATGAGCAGTTCTTC. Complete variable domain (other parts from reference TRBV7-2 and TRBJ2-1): GAGVSQSPSNKVTEKGKDVELRCDPISGHTALYWYRQSLGQGLEFLIYFQGNSAPDKSGLPSDRFSAERTGGSVSTLTIQRTQQEDSAVYLCASSLKVNEQFFGPGTRLTVL.

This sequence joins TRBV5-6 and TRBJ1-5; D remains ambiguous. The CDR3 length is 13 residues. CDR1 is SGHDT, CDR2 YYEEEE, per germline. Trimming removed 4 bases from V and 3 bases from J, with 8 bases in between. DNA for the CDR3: TGTGCCAGCAGCGCTCAGGCCAATCAGCCCCAGCATTTT. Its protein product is CASSAQANQPQHF.

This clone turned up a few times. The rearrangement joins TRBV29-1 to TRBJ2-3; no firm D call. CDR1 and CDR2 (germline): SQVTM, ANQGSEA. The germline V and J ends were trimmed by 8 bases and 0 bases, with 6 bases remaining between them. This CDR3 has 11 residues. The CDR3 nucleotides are TGCAGCTCGTCTAGCACAGATACGCAGTATTTT. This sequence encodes CSSSSTDTQYF.

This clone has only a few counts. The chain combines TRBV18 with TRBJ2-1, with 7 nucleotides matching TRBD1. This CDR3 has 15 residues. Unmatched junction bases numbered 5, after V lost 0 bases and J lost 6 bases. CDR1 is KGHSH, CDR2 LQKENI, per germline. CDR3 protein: CASSPPRQGFNEQFF. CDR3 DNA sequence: TGTGCCAGCTCACCACCCCGACAGGGTTTCAATGAGCAGTTCTTC.

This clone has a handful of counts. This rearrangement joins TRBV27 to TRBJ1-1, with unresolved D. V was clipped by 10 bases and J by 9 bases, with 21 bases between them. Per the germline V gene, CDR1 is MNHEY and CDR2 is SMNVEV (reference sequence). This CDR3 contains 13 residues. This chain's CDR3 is CATIGRETSKAFF. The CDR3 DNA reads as TGTGCCACTATCGGAAGGGAAACATCGAAAGCTTTCTTT.

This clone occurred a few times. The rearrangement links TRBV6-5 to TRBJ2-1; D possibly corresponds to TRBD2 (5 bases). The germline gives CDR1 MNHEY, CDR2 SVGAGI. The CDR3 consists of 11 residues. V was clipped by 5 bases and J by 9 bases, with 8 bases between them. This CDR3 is CASSAGVEQFF. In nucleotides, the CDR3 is TGTGCCAGCAGTGCCGGGGTTGAGCAGTTCTTC.

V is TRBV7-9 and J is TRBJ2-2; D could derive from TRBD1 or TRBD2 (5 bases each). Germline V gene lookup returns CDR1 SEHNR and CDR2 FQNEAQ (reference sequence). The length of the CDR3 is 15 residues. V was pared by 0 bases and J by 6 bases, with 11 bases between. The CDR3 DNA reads TGTGCCAGCAGCTTAGCGGGGCTAGCCGCCGGGGAGCTGTTTTTT. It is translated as CASSLAGLAAGELFF.

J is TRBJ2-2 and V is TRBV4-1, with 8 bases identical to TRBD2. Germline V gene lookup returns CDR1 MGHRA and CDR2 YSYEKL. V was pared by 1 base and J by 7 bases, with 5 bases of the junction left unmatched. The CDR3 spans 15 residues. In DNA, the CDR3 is TGCGCCAGCAGCCAAGGTAGCGGGGCGGACGGGGAGCTGTTTTTT. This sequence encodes CASSQGSGADGELFF.

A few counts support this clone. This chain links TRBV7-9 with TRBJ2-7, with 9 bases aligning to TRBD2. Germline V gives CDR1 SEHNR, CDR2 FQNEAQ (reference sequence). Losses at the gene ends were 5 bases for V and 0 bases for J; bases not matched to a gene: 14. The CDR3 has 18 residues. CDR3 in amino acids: CASSGISGGKSLSYEQYF. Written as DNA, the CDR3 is TGTGCCAGCAGCGGTATTAGCGGGGGTAAAAGCCTCTCCTACGAGCAGTACTTC. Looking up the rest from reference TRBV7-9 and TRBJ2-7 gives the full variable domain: DTGVSQNPRHKITKRGQNVTFRCDPISEHNRLYWYRQTLGQGPEFLTYFQNEAQLEKSRLLSDRFSAERPKGSFSTLEIQRTEQGDSAMYLCASSGISGGKSLSYEQYFGPGTRLTVT.

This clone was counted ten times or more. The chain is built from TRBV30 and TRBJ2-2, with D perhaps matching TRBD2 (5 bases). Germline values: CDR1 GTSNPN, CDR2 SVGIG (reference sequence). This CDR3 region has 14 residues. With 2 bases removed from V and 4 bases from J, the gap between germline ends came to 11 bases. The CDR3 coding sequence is TGTGCCTGGAGTCCAAAGCTAGCCACCGGGGAGCTGTTTTTT. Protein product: CAWSPKLATGELFF.

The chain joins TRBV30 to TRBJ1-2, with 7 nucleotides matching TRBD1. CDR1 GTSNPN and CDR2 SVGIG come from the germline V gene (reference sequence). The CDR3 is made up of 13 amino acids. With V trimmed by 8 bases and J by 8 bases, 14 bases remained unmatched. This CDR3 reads CAHNRDSSRGYTF. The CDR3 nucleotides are TGTGCCCACAACCGGGACAGTAGCCGCGGCTACACCTTC. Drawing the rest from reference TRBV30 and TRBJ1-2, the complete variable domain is SQTIHQWPATLVQPVGSPLSLECTVEGTSNPNLYWYRQAAGRGLQLLFYSVGIGQISSEVPQNLSASRPQDRQFILSSKKLLLSDSGFYLCAHNRDSSRGYTFGSGTRLTVV.